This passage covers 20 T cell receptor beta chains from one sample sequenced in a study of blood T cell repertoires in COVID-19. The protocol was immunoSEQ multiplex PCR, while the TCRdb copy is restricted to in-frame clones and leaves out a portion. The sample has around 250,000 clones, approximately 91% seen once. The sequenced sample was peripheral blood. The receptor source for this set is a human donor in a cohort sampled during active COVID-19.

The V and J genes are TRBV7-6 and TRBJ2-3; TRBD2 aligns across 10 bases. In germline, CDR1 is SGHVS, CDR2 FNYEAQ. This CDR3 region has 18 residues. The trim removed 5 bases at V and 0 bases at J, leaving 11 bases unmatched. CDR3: CASSQKSLAGVSTDTQYF. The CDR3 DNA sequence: TGTGCCAGCAGCCAAAAGTCTCTAGCGGGGGTGAGCACAGATACGCAGTATTTT. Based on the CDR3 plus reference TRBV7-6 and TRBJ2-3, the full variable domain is GAGVSQSPRYKVTKRGQDVALRCDPISGHVSLYWYRQALGQGPEFLTYFNYEAQQDKSGLPNDRFSAERPEGSISTLTIQRTEQRDSAMYRCASSQKSLAGVSTDTQYFGPGTRLTVL.

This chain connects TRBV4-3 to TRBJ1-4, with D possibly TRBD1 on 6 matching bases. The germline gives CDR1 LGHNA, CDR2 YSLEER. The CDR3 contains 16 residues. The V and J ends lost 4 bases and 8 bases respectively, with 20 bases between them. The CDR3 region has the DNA TGCGCCAGCAGCCGACAAGCACAGGGCGGTGGAGAAAAACTGTTTTTT. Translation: CASSRQAQGGGEKLFF.

CDR3 sequence reads: CASTLSPFLSAANTEAFF. DNA of the CDR3: TGCGCCAGCACATTATCACCCTTTCTCTCTGCGGCGAACACTGAAGCTTTCTTT. This chain joins TRBV5-1 and TRBJ1-1; D remains unclear. The CDR3 is 18 residues long. Germline assignment: CDR1 SGHRS and CDR2 YFSETQ. Trimming cost V 6 bases and J 1 base, with 25 bases left between them.

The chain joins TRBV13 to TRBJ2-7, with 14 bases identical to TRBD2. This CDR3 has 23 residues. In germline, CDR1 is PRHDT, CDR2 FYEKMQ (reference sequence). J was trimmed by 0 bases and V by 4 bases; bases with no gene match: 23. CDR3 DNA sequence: TGTGCCAGCAGCTCCCCCCCGCAATTCTCCGGGACTAGCGGGGGCCGTAGCTCCTACGAGCAGTACTTC. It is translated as CASSSPPQFSGTSGGRSSYEQYF.

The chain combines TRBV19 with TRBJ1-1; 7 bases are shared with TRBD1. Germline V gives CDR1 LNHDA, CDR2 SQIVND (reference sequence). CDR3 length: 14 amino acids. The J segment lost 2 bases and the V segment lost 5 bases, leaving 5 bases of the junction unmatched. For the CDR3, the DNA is TGTGCCAGTAGTCGACAGGGCGCTAACACTGAAGCTTTCTTT. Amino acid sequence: CASSRQGANTEAFF.

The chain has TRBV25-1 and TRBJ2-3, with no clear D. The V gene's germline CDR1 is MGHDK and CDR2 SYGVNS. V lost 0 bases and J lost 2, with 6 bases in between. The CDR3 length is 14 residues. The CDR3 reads CASSEYLYTDTQYF. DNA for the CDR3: TGTGCCAGCAGTGAATATCTCTACACAGATACGCAGTATTTT.

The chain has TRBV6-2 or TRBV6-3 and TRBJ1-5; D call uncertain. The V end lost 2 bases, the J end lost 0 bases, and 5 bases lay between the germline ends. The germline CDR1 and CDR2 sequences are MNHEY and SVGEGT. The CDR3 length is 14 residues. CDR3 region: CASSYQNSNQPQHF. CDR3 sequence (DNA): TGTGCCAGCAGTTACCAAAATAGCAATCAGCCCCAGCATTTT.

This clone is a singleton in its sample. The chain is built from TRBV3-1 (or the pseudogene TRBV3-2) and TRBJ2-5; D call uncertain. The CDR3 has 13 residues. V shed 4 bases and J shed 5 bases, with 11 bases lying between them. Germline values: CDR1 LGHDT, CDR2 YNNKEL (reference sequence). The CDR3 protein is CASSPVDGETQYF. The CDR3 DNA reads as TGTGCCAGCAGCCCCGTTGACGGGGAGACCCAGTACTTC.

The CDR3 DNA is TGTGCCAGCAGCATGACAGGAACCGGGGAGCTGTTTTTT. This sequence encodes CASSMTGTGELFF. The V and J genes are TRBV9 and TRBJ2-2; D might be TRBD1 (6 bases). This CDR3 spans 13 amino acids. V lost 4 bases and J lost 5, with 9 bases in between. Germline-derived CDR1 and CDR2 are SGDLS and YYNGEE.

The chain's CDR3 is CASRVDRESSEQFF. The CDR3 DNA sequence: TGTGCCTCGAGAGTGGACAGGGAATCGAGTGAGCAGTTCTTC. The V call is TRBV10-3, the J call TRBJ2-1, with 8 bases that match TRBD1. The germline V gene encodes CDR1 ENHRY and CDR2 SYGVKD. The trim removed 11 bases at V and 9 bases at J, leaving 15 bases unmatched. The CDR3 consists of 14 residues.

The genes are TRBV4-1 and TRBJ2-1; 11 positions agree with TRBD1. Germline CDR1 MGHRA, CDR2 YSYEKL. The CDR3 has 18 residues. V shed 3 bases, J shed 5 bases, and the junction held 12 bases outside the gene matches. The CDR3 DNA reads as TGCGCCAGCAGCCACTACCTCCGTAGGACAGGGGGCCACAATGAGCAGTTCTTC. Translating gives CASSHYLRRTGGHNEQFF.

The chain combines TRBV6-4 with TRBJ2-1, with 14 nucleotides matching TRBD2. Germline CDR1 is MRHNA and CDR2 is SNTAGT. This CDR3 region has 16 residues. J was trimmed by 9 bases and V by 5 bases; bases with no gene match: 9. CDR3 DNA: TGTGCCAGCAGTCTCGGACTAGCGGGAGGTTTGAGTGAGCAGTTCTTC. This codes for CASSLGLAGGLSEQFF.

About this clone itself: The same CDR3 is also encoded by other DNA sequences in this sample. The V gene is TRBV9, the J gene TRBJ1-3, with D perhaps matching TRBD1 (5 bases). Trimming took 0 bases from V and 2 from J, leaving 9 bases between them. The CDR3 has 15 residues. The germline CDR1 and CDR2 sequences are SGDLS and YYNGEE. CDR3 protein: CASSVAGGTGNTIYF. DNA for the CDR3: TGTGCCAGCAGCGTAGCGGGGGGTACTGGAAACACCATATATTTT.

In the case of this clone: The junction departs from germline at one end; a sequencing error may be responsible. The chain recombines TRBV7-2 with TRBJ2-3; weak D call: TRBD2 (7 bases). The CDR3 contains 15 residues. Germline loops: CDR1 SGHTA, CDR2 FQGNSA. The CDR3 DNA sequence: TGCGCCAGCAACGCGGGCGGGGGCCGGGTAGATACGCAGTATTTT. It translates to CASNAGGGRVDTQYF.

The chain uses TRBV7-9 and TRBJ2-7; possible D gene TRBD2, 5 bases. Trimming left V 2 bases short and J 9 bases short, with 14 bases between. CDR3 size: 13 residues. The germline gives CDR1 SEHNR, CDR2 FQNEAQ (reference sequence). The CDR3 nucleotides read TGTGCCAGCAGCTTAACCGAGGGCGTAAGGCAGTACTTC. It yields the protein CASSLTEGVRQYF.

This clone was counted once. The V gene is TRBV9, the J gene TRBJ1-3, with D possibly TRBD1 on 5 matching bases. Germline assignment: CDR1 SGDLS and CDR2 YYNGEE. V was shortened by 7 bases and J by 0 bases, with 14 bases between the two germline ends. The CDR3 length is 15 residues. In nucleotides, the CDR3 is TGTGCCAGCGACAAGGGGTTGAACTCTGGAAACACCATATATTTT. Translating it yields CASDKGLNSGNTIYF.

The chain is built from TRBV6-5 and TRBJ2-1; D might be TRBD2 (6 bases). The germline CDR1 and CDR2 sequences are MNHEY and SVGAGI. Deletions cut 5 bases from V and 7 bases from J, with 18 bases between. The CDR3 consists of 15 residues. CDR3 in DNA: TGTGCCAGCAGTATTACGGGACTCCTGGGGAATGAGCAGTTCTTC. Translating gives CASSITGLLGNEQFF.

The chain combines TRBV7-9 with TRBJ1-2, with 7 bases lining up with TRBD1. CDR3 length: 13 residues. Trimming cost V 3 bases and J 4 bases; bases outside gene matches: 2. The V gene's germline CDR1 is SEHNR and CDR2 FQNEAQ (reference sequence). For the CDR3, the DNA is TGTGCCAGCAGCTTTGACAGGGTCTATGGCTACACCTTC. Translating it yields CASSFDRVYGYTF.

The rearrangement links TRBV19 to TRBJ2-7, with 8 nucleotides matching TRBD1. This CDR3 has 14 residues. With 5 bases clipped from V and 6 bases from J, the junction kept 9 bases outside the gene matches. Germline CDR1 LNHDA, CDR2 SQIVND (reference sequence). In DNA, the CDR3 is TGTGCCAGTAGTGATCAGGGGGCGTCCGCCGAGCAGTACTTC. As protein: CASSDQGASAEQYF.

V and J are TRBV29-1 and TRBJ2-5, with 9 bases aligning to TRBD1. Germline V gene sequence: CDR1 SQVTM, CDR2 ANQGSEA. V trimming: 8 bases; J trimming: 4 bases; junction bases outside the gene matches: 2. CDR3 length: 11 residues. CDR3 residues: CSSGQGETQYF. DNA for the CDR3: TGCAGCTCGGGACAGGGAGAGACCCAGTACTTC.